The rows below give T cell receptor beta chains drawn from one sample of a study of blood T cells in healthy people across ages. TCRdb reprocessed the 5' RACE reads with MiXCR, giving one entry per CDR3 protein. The profile shows some 1.6 million distinct CDR3 sequences, about 35% of them singletons. The source material was blood. The source of these receptors is a woman aged 25 to 45 in good health. Both conserved end residues are part of each CDR3. A D gene is named only where the DNA matches it firmly. Size tells how often a clone was seen (once, few, many) or the class of an expanded clone, and some rows leave it out.

clone size,D gene,J gene,V gene,CDR3 protein,CDR3 DNA
many,.,TRBJ2-3,TRBV29-1,CSASDGTDTQYF,TGCAGTGCTAGCGACGGCACAGATACGCAGTATTTT
few,.,TRBJ1-5,TRBV4-1,CASSQDLRGNQPQHF,TGCGCCAGCAGCCAAGATCTCCGGGGCAATCAGCCCCAGCATTTT
.,.,TRBJ1-6,TRBV20-1,CSARGLLSSYNSPLHF,TGCAGTGCTAGAGGACTTTTGAGCTCCTATAATTCACCCCTCCACTTT
once,.,TRBJ2-5,TRBV5-5,CASSHGGQRETQYF,TGTGCCAGCAGCCACGGGGGGCAGCGAGAGACCCAGTACTTC
.,.,TRBJ1-1,TRBV12-3/TRBV12-4,CASNSQTGLTEAFF,TGTGCCAGCAACTCCCAGACAGGATTGACTGAAGCTTTCTTT
many,TRBD2,TRBJ2-3,TRBV4-2,CASSGTSGGEEDTQYF,TGTGCCAGCAGCGGGACTAGCGGGGGGGAGGAAGATACGCAGTATTTT
.,TRBD1,TRBJ2-7,TRBV30,CAWSGAGGGYEQYF,TGTGCCTGGAGCGGGGCAGGGGGCGGCTACGAGCAGTACTTC
.,.,TRBJ1-2,TRBV6-1,CASSESGGYTF,TGTGCCAGCAGCGAAAGCGGGGGCTACACCTTC
many,TRBD2,TRBJ2-3,TRBV3-1,CASSQRTSGRSDTQYF,TGTGCCAGCAGCCAGCGGACTAGCGGGAGATCAGATACGCAGTATTTT
.,TRBD1,TRBJ1-5,TRBV4-1,CASRATGVNQPQHF,TGCGCCAGCAGGGCCACAGGGGTGAATCAGCCCCAGCATTTT
.,.,TRBJ2-1,TRBV6-4,CASSDSEAGWSSQFF,TGTGCCAGCAGTGACTCAGAAGCTGGGTGGTCTAGTCAGTTCTTC
few,.,TRBJ1-5,TRBV10-3,CASGVGGDQPQHF,TGTGCCAGTGGGGTAGGGGGGGATCAGCCCCAGCATTTT
many,TRBD2,TRBJ2-1,TRBV29-1,CSVERGAGGQYNEQFF,TGCAGCGTTGAACGGGGCGCGGGAGGGCAGTACAATGAGCAGTTCTTC
.,.,TRBJ2-1,TRBV5-6,CASSPSIRPYNEQFF,TGTGCCAGCAGCCCCTCAATTCGCCCCTACAATGAGCAGTTCTTC
.,TRBD1,TRBJ2-5,TRBV27,CASSFRQQGAKETQYF,TGTGCCAGCAGCTTTCGCCAACAGGGGGCTAAGGAGACCCAGTACTTC
few,.,TRBJ1-1,TRBV7-9,CASSLGNFGGGTEAFF,TGTGCCAGCAGCTTAGGGAATTTCGGGGGAGGGACTGAAGCTTTCTTT
.,TRBD2,TRBJ2-1,TRBV9,CASSVGLAGGSNEQFF,TGTGCCAGCAGCGTCGGACTAGCGGGAGGGAGCAATGAGCAGTTCTTC
.,TRBD2,TRBJ2-7,TRBV13,CASSRGLAGVDEQYF,TGTGCCAGCAGCCGGGGACTAGCGGGGGTCGACGAGCAGTACTTC
.,TRBD2,TRBJ2-7,TRBV6-1,CASSETGLAGGYEQYF,TGTGCCAGCAGTGAAACGGGACTAGCGGGAGGGTACGAGCAGTACTTC
few,TRBD2,TRBJ2-1,TRBV3-1,CASSRSRLAGGTNHNEQFF,TGTGCCAGCAGCCGCTCCAGACTAGCGGGGGGGACGAACCACAATGAGCAGTTCTTC
.,.,TRBJ1-1,TRBV5-1,CASSLGMVRDTEAFF,TGCGCCAGCAGCTTGGGAATGGTGAGGGACACTGAAGCTTTCTTT
few,TRBD1,TRBJ2-7,TRBV5-1,CASTARDSYEQYF,TGCGCCAGCACCGCCCGGGACAGCTACGAGCAGTACTTC
many,.,TRBJ2-7,TRBV29-1,CSVTGSYEQYF,TGCAGCGTCACCGGGAGCTACGAGCAGTACTTC
.,.,TRBJ2-3,TRBV12-3/TRBV12-4,CASSTQGMTGVRTDTQYF,TGTGCCAGCAGTACACAGGGTATGACGGGAGTGCGCACAGATACGCAGTATTTT
few,.,TRBJ1-1,TRBV15,CATSREQGSDTEAFF,TGTGCCACCAGCAGAGAACAGGGCTCGGACACTGAAGCTTTCTTT
.,.,TRBJ2-3,TRBV3-1,CASTQGGGSADTQYF,TGTGCCAGCACCCAAGGGGGGGGGAGCGCAGATACGCAGTATTTT
.,.,TRBJ2-1,TRBV5-6,CASSPSRGIYEQFF,TGTGCCAGCAGCCCGTCTCGGGGCATATATGAGCAGTTCTTC
few,.,TRBJ1-4,TRBV4-1,CASSQAGTRSEKLFF,TGCGCCAGCAGCCAGGCAGGAACCCGATCCGAAAAACTGTTTTTT
.,.,TRBJ1-2,TRBV29-1,CSVEEQLHYGYTF,TGCAGCGTTGAAGAACAGCTCCACTATGGCTACACCTTC
.,TRBD1,TRBJ2-7,TRBV29-1,CSGWDRGDNEQYF,TGCAGCGGGTGGGACAGGGGGGACAACGAGCAGTACTTC
.,.,TRBJ2-7,TRBV5-1,CASSLERADYEQYF,TGCGCCAGCAGCTTGGAGCGGGCCGACTACGAGCAGTACTTC
.,.,TRBJ2-3,TRBV4-2,CASSQHLSSTDTQYF,TGTGCCAGCAGCCAACACCTATCTAGCACAGATACGCAGTATTTT
many,.,TRBJ2-1,TRBV20-1,CSATLPGGGNEQFF,TGCAGTGCTACCTTACCGGGGGGCGGGAATGAGCAGTTCTTC
many,.,TRBJ2-2,TRBV3-1,CASSQGSNTGELFF,TGCGCCAGCAGCCAGGGATCGAACACCGGGGAGCTGTTTTTT
few,.,TRBJ2-7,TRBV7-8,CASSLAGGRNYEQYF,TGTGCCAGCAGCTTAGCCGGAGGGAGAAACTACGAGCAGTACTTC
.,.,TRBJ1-2,TRBV4-1,CASSHRRRKLTRNYGYTF,TGCGCCAGCAGCCACCGCCGAAGGAAGCTTACCCGTAACTATGGCTACACCTTC
.,.,TRBJ1-1,TRBV30,CAWSWGDTEAFF,TGTGCCTGGAGCTGGGGGGACACTGAAGCTTTCTTT
few,.,TRBJ2-1,TRBV9,CASSFSGGFSYNEQFF,TGTGCCAGCAGCTTCTCCGGGGGATTCTCCTACAATGAGCAGTTCTTC
.,.,TRBJ2-7,TRBV6-2/TRBV6-3,CASWKYPGDTYNEQYF,TGTGCCTCCTGGAAGTATCCGGGGGACACCTACAATGAGCAGTACTTC
.,TRBD1,TRBJ2-5,TRBV2,CASSDWDRGLGETQYF,TGTGCCAGCAGTGATTGGGACAGGGGGCTCGGAGAGACCCAGTACTTC
.,TRBD1,TRBJ1-1,TRBV20-1,CSAWDRGLTEAFF,TGCAGTGCTTGGGACAGGGGGCTAACTGAAGCTTTCTTT
.,TRBD2,TRBJ2-3,TRBV3-1,CASSQEVTSGSSDTQYF,TGTGCCAGCAGCCAAGAAGTGACTAGCGGGAGCTCAGATACGCAGTATTTT
.,TRBD1,TRBJ1-5,TRBV20-1,CSAVTGGSKYSSQPQHF,TGCAGTGCTGTTACAGGGGGATCGAAATATAGCAGTCAGCCCCAGCATTTT
.,.,TRBJ2-5,TRBV27,CASISLGTQYF,TGTGCCAGCATCAGCTTGGGGACCCAGTACTTC
few,.,TRBJ1-5,TRBV6-1,CASRADRIIRQPQHF,TGTGCCAGCAGGGCAGACAGGATTATTCGGCAGCCCCAGCATTTT
.,.,TRBJ2-7,TRBV12-3/TRBV12-4,CASAGNSYEQYF,TGTGCCAGCGCGGGCAACTCCTACGAGCAGTACTTC
.,TRBD2,TRBJ2-3,TRBV29-1,CSVEGHTRGLAGYTDTQYF,TGCAGCGTTGAAGGACACACCCGAGGACTAGCGGGATACACAGATACGCAGTATTTT
.,TRBD2,TRBJ2-3,TRBV7-8,CASSLVLAGVADTQYF,TGTGCCAGCAGCTTAGTACTAGCGGGAGTAGCAGATACGCAGTATTTT
.,.,TRBJ2-1,TRBV5-1,CASSLQPGASNEQFF,TGCGCCAGCAGCTTGCAACCTGGGGCCAGCAATGAGCAGTTCTTC
few,TRBD2,TRBJ2-7,TRBV20-1,CSAHGLVSSEQYF,TGCAGTGCCCACGGACTAGTTAGCTCCGAGCAGTACTTC
.,TRBD1,TRBJ2-7,TRBV29-1,CSVRTGYVYEQYF,TGCAGCGTTAGGACAGGGTATGTCTACGAGCAGTACTTC
.,.,TRBJ1-2,TRBV10-3,CAGGDGTYGYTF,TGTGCCGGGGGGGACGGGACCTATGGCTACACCTTC
.,TRBD1,TRBJ1-1,TRBV20-1,CSASDRGWGGAFF,TGCAGTGCAAGCGACAGGGGCTGGGGAGGAGCTTTCTTT
.,.,TRBJ2-7,TRBV13,CASSWTAQPSSYEQYF,TGTGCCAGCAGCTGGACCGCCCAGCCCAGCTCCTACGAGCAGTACTTC
.,.,TRBJ2-1,TRBV27,CASSLLNYMSVYNEQFF,TGTGCCAGCAGTTTGCTAAATTACATGTCCGTCTACAATGAGCAGTTCTTC
.,TRBD2,TRBJ2-3,TRBV9,CASSVEPGGPTDTQYF,TGTGCCAGCAGCGTAGAACCGGGAGGGCCTACAGATACGCAGTATTTT
few,TRBD1,TRBJ1-2,TRBV20-1,CSARGTVANYGYTF,TGCAGTGCTAGGGGGACAGTCGCTAACTATGGCTACACCTTC
.,TRBD1,TRBJ2-1,TRBV27,CASTELGTASHEQFF,TGTGCCAGCACTGAGCTCGGGACAGCTTCCCATGAGCAGTTCTTC
.,.,TRBJ1-6,TRBV3-1,CASSQTGRHSPLHF,TGTGCCAGCAGCCAAACAGGGCGGCATTCACCCCTCCACTTT
.,TRBD1,TRBJ1-2,TRBV3-1,CASSLSRGRVTKANYGYTF,TGTGCCAGCAGCCTCTCCAGGGGGCGAGTAACGAAAGCTAACTATGGCTACACCTTC